This T cell receptor (beta chain) was sequenced for a study of shared clonotypes between healthy human individuals (dated by TCRdb to about 2020). With respect to the entire study: The cohort comprised a couple of women and a few men aged 18 to 49 years. For each donor, CD4 naive and CD4 memory were each run on three plates, CD8 naive on two plates, and CD8 memory on one plate. To estimate repertoire size and how much clonotype sharing occurs between individuals, the study deeply sequenced the blood TCR repertoires of 4 to 6 healthy adults. To increase sequencing depth and limit assay-specific biases, TCR repertoire library preparation and sequencing were carried out by different laboratories using diverse techniques. Leukapheresis yielded between about 0.94 and 9.5 billion PBMCs per donor. Study-wide conclusions, independent of this receptor: Only blood was sampled, and tissue TCR repertoires likely differ from those in blood. Estimated clonotype richness was generally larger for naive than for memory subsets. Sharing across a handful of donors was observed for 5% to 6.5% of naive CD4, less than 4% of naive CD8, roughly 2.3% of memory CD4, and 0.4% of memory CD8 clonotypes. The genetic and exposure-history diversity represented was limited by the small number of donors. Even with the large sequencing depth, rarefaction of the sorted-subset datasets indicated that sequencing was incomplete. Clonotypes shared by all four sorted-subset donors showed higher generation probabilities than non-shared clonotypes. Pairwise subsampling indicated that sequencing depth was expected to affect the degree of clonotype sharing among donors.

The donors were healthy, HIV-negative adults who had no recently reported acute infections or vaccinations. All donors were Caucasian adults living in Nashville, Tennessee, USA. CD4+ T cells were enriched by magnetic negative selection; naive cells were then positively selected on CD45RA, and the negative fraction formed the memory subset. After blood collection by leukapheresis, PBMCs were isolated using Ficoll-Histopaque density gradient centrifugation and then cryopreserved in the vapor phase of liquid nitrogen. Analytical flow cytometry was used to check the purity and quantity of every magnetically sorted T cell population. Genomic DNA was isolated from each sorted fraction and quantified by UV absorbance on a Nanodrop 2000c. Using the deep immunoSEQ assay, multiplex PCR amplified TCR CDR3 regions from genomic DNA. For each cell subset, the extracted genomic DNA was distributed evenly across all wells of several immunoSEQ 96-well plates, and each plate served as one replicate. For sorted subsets, approximately 210 ng of genomic DNA, equivalent to roughly 30,000 T cell genomes, went into each replicate PCR. The purified libraries were quantified using a Qubit 3.0 fluorometer, sized with a Bioanalyzer 2100, and then quantified again using the KAPA Library Quantification kit. Every immunoSEQ 96-well plate was sequenced on a separate single-read 150-cycle Illumina NextSeq 550 flow cell. In the original analysis: Because the immunoSEQ output included only junctional sequences and no quality scores, the filtering could not be the same as the filtering used for full-length reads. To assign V/J genes and CDR3, sequences were annotated against IMGT germline references using PyIR, a Python wrapper for IgBLAST v1.9. Reads were removed for weak V/J assignments (E-value above 1e-6), missing CDR3, stop codons, out-of-frame junctions, or ambiguous translated residues. A V3J clonotype was defined by an identical inferred V gene, J gene, and CDR3 amino acid sequence. To compute the percentage overlap between repertoires, the number of shared unique clonotypes was divided by the size of the smaller repertoire. Three approaches were used to assess repertoire richness: RTK rarefaction, the Chao1 estimator, and Recon v2.1 estimates of unobserved clonotypes. OLGA was used to compute generation probabilities for all TCRbeta clonotypes that the gDNA method yielded from a few donors. TCRdb retrieved this table from immuneACCESS and kept in-frame rearrangements only. Not all clones are present; in checked studies, unresolved V genes account for under half, and no reason is known for the remainder. V, J and clone size were drawn from that table, and D and trimming were deduced from the DNA. This sample gives around 1.1 million clones in total; around 78% of them show up just once. Of the sample, roughly 0.57% falls within the top ten clones.

The cysteine opens and the phenylalanine closes a CDR3 of 9 amino acids. Of the read, only the CDR3 DNA is kept; its 27 bases are in frame from base 1. Deletion took 11 bases off V and 4 bases off J, with a span of 4 bases between the germline ends. As for this clone: Its cognate antigen has yet to be identified. Base qualities are not provided; no much larger clone lies one nucleotide away.

The V and J genes are TRBV23-1 and TRBJ2-3; the D gene lacks a confident call. TRBV23-1 has ORF status, its function being uncertain. The sequencing input was memory CD4+ T cells from PBMCs. Per the publication, the cell subset or site label means: CD45RA-negative fraction. This sequence was found in a man between 18 and 35 years old in good health. Some clones in this sample may be carry-over from other donors' samples. In nucleotide form, the sequence is TGCGCCCAGTCAGATACGCAGTATTTT. This gives the protein CAQSDTQYF.